Shown below are 21 T cell receptor beta chains from a single sample sequenced in a study of graft-versus-host responses after intestinal transplantation. Profiled with immunoSEQ multiplex PCR; TCRdb holds only in-frame clones, not every one. The data contain around 39,000 clones, roughly 90% of them seen just once; the ten biggest clones take up 6% to 7.5%. The sample consisted of PBMCs, taken 267 days after transplant. These receptors were collected from a human patient who received an intestinal transplant, so some T cells may come from the graft donor.

In its sample, this clone was seen once. The chain carries TRBV14 and TRBJ1-1; 9 bases line up with TRBD1. Germline CDR1 and CDR2: SGHDN and FVKESK. V shed 4 bases, J shed 3 bases, and the junction held 0 bases outside the gene matches. The CDR3 extends over 13 amino acids. CDR3 sequence reads: CASSRDRDTEAFF. The CDR3 coding sequence is TGTGCCAGCAGCCGGGACAGGGACACTGAAGCTTTCTTT.

Worth noting for this clone: At one boundary the junction diverges from the germline segment, which might be a read error. The chain carries TRBV5-6 and TRBJ1-1; possible D gene TRBD1, 6 bases. Germline V lookup: CDR1 SGHDT, CDR2 YYEEEE. This CDR3 spans 14 amino acids. In DNA form, the CDR3 reads TGTGCCAGCAGCTTGGGACAGGTGAAAACTGAAGCTTTCTTT. This gives the protein CASSLGQVKTEAFF.

The V gene is TRBV11-2, the J gene TRBJ1-5; D not resolved. Per the germline V gene, CDR1 is SGHAT and CDR2 is FQNNGV. The CDR3 is made up of 13 amino acids. Trimming left V 4 bases short and J 9 bases short, with 13 bases between. The CDR3 nucleotides read TGTGCCAGCAGCTCCGGGCCCGTAGGGCCCCAGCATTTT. Translating it yields CASSSGPVGPQHF.

The genes are TRBV2 and TRBJ1-5; the match to TRBD1 covers 7 bases. After removal of 7 bases from V and 1 base from J, the junction contained 7 bases not matched to a gene. The germline V gene encodes CDR1 SNHLY and CDR2 FYNNEI. The CDR3 consists of 15 residues. In nucleotides, the CDR3 is TGTGCCAGCAATCAGGGGGAGTGGAGCAATCAGCCCCAGCATTTT. Protein sequence: CASNQGEWSNQPQHF.

The rearrangement joins TRBV5-6 to TRBJ2-3, with a weak D call TRBD1 (6 bases). CDR1 and CDR2 (germline): SGHDT, YYEEEE. V dropped 0 bases and J dropped 3 bases, with 8 bases sitting between them. The length of the CDR3 is 14 residues. The DNA for the CDR3 is TGTGCCAGCAGCTTGGGGGGGCGAACAGATACGCAGTATTTT. Translating gives CASSLGGRTDTQYF.

The chain couples TRBV6-5 to TRBJ2-5; a weak D match, TRBD2 (7 bases). Between the trimmed V and J ends, which lost 5 bases and 5 bases, there was a span of 15 bases. The germline CDR1 and CDR2 sequences are MNHEY and SVGAGI. This CDR3 has 14 amino acids. Here the CDR3 DNA reads TGTGCCAGCAGTGAGCTACAGGGAGGGGAGACCCAGTACTTC. Its protein is CASSELQGGETQYF.

The CDR3 DNA reads TGTGCCAGCACGCAGCGGGGGGGCCGTTTCAATGAGCAGTTCTTC. Translating it yields CASTQRGGRFNEQFF. The chain combines TRBV11-3 with TRBJ2-1, with 10 bases fitting TRBD2. V was clipped by 7 bases and J by 6 bases; unmatched bases: 9. Germline CDR1 reads SGHNT; CDR2 reads YENEEA. The CDR3 has 15 residues.

This chain connects TRBV6-1 to TRBJ1-4, with D possibly TRBD1 on 6 matching bases. V was shortened by 10 bases and J by 7 bases, with 13 bases between the two germline ends. This CDR3 is built from 12 residues. Germline CDR1 MNHNS, CDR2 SASEGT. CDR3 sequence reads: CATGQLGEKLFF. The CDR3 coding sequence is TGTGCCACCGGACAGTTGGGTGAAAAACTGTTTTTT.

The chain joins TRBV5-1 to TRBJ2-3; D gene ambiguous. V was trimmed by 2 bases and J by 2 bases, leaving 6 bases between them. In germline, CDR1 is SGHRS, CDR2 YFSETQ. This CDR3 region has 13 residues. CDR3 protein: CASSLVPTDTQYF. CDR3 sequence (DNA): TGCGCCAGCAGCTTAGTCCCCACAGATACGCAGTATTTT.

The chain joins TRBV15 to TRBJ1-1; weak D call: TRBD1 (6 bases). Germline V gene lookup returns CDR1 LNHNV and CDR2 YYDKDF (reference sequence). Between the trimmed V and J ends, which lost 2 bases and 8 bases, there was a span of 12 bases. CDR3 size: 13 residues. CDR3 DNA: TGTGCCACCAGCAGATCCCTCGACAGGGAAGCTTTCTTT. It codes for CATSRSLDREAFF.

The chain uses TRBV7-9 and TRBJ2-7; no clear D gene. The CDR3 runs to 14 residues. V was trimmed by 5 bases and J by 0 bases, leaving 11 bases between them. The germline V gene has CDR1 SEHNR and CDR2 FQNEAQ (reference sequence). CDR3 in amino acids: CASSLGRSSYEQYF. The CDR3 DNA reads as TGTGCCAGCAGCCTTGGACGGAGCTCCTACGAGCAGTACTTC.

The gene calls are TRBV13 and TRBJ2-5; D is unresolved. The CDR3 contains 12 residues. CDR1 and CDR2 from the germline V gene are PRHDT and FYEKMQ (reference sequence). Trimming removed 5 bases from V and 6 bases from J, with 10 bases in between. The CDR3 is CASSPPGKTQYF. The CDR3 DNA sequence: TGTGCCAGCAGCCCCCCCGGAAAGACCCAGTACTTC.

The chain employs TRBV5-1 and TRBJ2-3; 7 bases align to TRBD2. V gave up 0 bases and J gave up 0 bases; unmatched junction bases: 4. Germline values: CDR1 SGHRS, CDR2 YFSETQ. This CDR3 contains 16 residues. DNA of the CDR3: TGCGCCAGCAGCTTGGGTCGCGGGGGAAGCACAGATACGCAGTATTTT. Translation gives CASSLGRGGSTDTQYF.

The chain joins TRBV19 to TRBJ2-1; the match to TRBD2 covers 9 bases. The CDR3 is 11 amino acids. With V trimmed by 6 bases and J by 10 bases, 1 base remained unmatched. Germline CDR1 LNHDA, CDR2 SQIVND (reference sequence). The CDR3 DNA follows: TGTGCCAGTAGCCTAGCGGGGGAGCAGTTCTTC. It specifies CASSLAGEQFF. Looking up the rest from reference TRBV19 and TRBJ2-1 gives the full variable domain: DGGITQSPKYLFRKEGQNVTLSCEQNLNHDAMYWYRQDPGQGLRLIYYSQIVNDFQKGDIAEGYSVSREKKESFPLTVTSAQKNPTAFYLCASSLAGEQFFGPGTRLTVL.

The chain couples TRBV4-2 to TRBJ2-7; the match to TRBD2 covers 8 bases. CDR1 is LGHNA, CDR2 YNFKEQ, per germline. CDR3 length equals 14 residues. After removal of 0 bases from V and 4 bases from J, the junction contained 2 bases not matched to a gene. The CDR3 DNA is TGTGCCAGCAGCCAAGAAACTAGCGGTTACGAGCAGTACTTC. It yields the protein CASSQETSGYEQYF.

This chain links TRBV19 with TRBJ1-1; 7 bases align to TRBD1. This CDR3 region has 13 residues. V shed 5 bases and J 5 bases; nucleotides not matched to a gene: 5. Germline V gene lookup returns CDR1 LNHDA and CDR2 SQIVND (reference sequence). CDR3 region: CASSGRGRTEAFF. The CDR3 region has the DNA TGTGCCAGTAGTGGCAGGGGGAGGACTGAAGCTTTCTTT. Filled out from reference TRBV19 and TRBJ1-1, the complete variable domain reads DGGITQSPKYLFRKEGQNVTLSCEQNLNHDAMYWYRQDPGQGLRLIYYSQIVNDFQKGDIAEGYSVSREKKESFPLTVTSAQKNPTAFYLCASSGRGRTEAFFGQGTRLTVV.

The chain couples TRBV5-1 to TRBJ2-1; no definite D call. V lost 0 bases, J lost 4 bases, and 2 bases lay in between. The CDR3 contains 12 residues. Germline V gives CDR1 SGHRS, CDR2 YFSETQ. Written as DNA, the CDR3 is TGCGCCAGCAGCTTGGAGTACAATGAGCAGTTCTTC. It encodes CASSLEYNEQFF.

The chain combines TRBV19 with TRBJ1-2, with D possibly matching TRBD1 (5 bases). Germline V gene data show CDR1 as LNHDA and CDR2 as SQIVND (reference sequence). The germline V and J ends were trimmed by 3 bases and 6 bases, with 20 bases remaining between them. This CDR3 is built from 16 residues. In nucleotides, the CDR3 is TGTGCCAGTAGTATGGTCGGAATTGGCGGGGCGGATGGCTACACCTTC. This gives the protein CASSMVGIGGADGYTF.

This chain connects TRBV9 to TRBJ2-5, with 9 positions matching TRBD2. The junction had 8 bases not matched to a gene; V was cut back by 1 base and J by 7 bases. The CDR3 length is 15 residues. Germline-derived CDR1 and CDR2 are SGDLS and YYNGEE. The CDR3 region is CASSVSGGPPGTQYF. The CDR3 bases are TGTGCCAGCAGCGTAAGCGGGGGGCCCCCCGGGACCCAGTACTTC.

The chain employs TRBV14 and TRBJ2-3; 12 bases fit TRBD2. The CDR3 is 23 residues long. CDR1 and CDR2 (germline): SGHDN, FVKESK. The junction had 24 bases not matched to a gene; V was cut back by 5 bases and J by 0 bases. The CDR3 coding sequence is TGTGCCAGCAGCTTACGGACAGGGGCTGTTGCAGGACTAGCGGGGCCTAGCACAGATACGCAGTATTTT. Its protein is CASSLRTGAVAGLAGPSTDTQYF.

The genes are TRBV5-1 and TRBJ2-1; D gene uncertain. Germline assignment: CDR1 SGHRS and CDR2 YFSETQ. With 5 bases removed from V and 2 bases from J, the gap between germline ends came to 11 bases. The CDR3 has 14 residues. The CDR3 here is CASRTEIPYNEQFF. CDR3 bases: TGCGCCAGCAGAACGGAAATTCCCTACAATGAGCAGTTCTTC.